One and the same sample provided the 23 T cell receptor beta chains below, sequenced in a study of immune characterization of retroperitoneal liposarcoma. TCRdb analysed the PCR reads with MiXCR anew, one entry per CDR3 protein. The sample has 10,000 to 11,000 distinct CDR3 sequences; roughly a third are singletons. Sequencing was done on a sample of tumor tissue. The receptors were sampled from a male donor with retroperitoneal liposarcoma.

This clonotype was recorded once. V usage is TRBV6-5 and J usage is TRBJ2-1, with TRBD2 as a possible D gene (6 bases). The DNA end is more similar to TRBJ2-5, so the J call may be wrong. This CDR3 has 14 residues. The germline V gene has CDR1 MNHEY and CDR2 SVGAGI. CDR3 sequence: CARPVLAVGETQYF. The CDR3 DNA follows: TGTGCCAGGCCGGTTTTAGCGGTAGGAGAGACCCAGTACTTC.

The J gene is TRBJ2-5, the V gene TRBV6-1, with 12 bases aligning to TRBD2. TRBJ2-1 matches the DNA end more closely, so the J call is doubtful. Germline assignment: CDR1 MNHNS and CDR2 SASEGT. The CDR3 runs 16 residues. CDR3 protein: CASSSGLAGFQETQFF. The CDR3 DNA sequence: TGTGCCAGCAGCTCCGGACTAGCGGGGTTCCAAGAGACCCAGTTCTTC.

The sample holds a few counts of this clonotype. V and J are TRBV12-3 or TRBV12-4 and TRBJ2-3; 9 nucleotides line up with TRBD2. This CDR3 has 15 amino acids. With V trimmed by 5 bases and J by 0 bases, 3 bases remained unmatched. CDR3 in DNA: TGTGCCAGCAGTCGGACTAGCGCAAGCACAGATACGCAGTATTTT. This translates into CASSRTSASTDTQYF.

This clonotype was detected many times. This rearrangement joins TRBV4-3 to TRBJ2-3; D unclear. The CDR3 sequence is 14 residues long. Trimming cost V 0 bases and J 5 bases, with 9 bases left between them. Germline-derived CDR1 and CDR2 are LGHNA and YSLEER. CDR3 region: CASSQDNRVDTQYF. CDR3 nucleotide sequence: TGCGCCAGCAGCCAAGATAATCGCGTAGATACGCAGTATTTT.

This chain links TRBV7-2 with TRBJ2-5, with 7 bases matching TRBD2. The CDR3 contains 13 residues. V shed 2 bases, J shed 5 bases, and the junction held 2 bases outside the gene matches. Germline CDR1 and CDR2: SGHTA and FQGNSA. CDR3 sequence: CASSLPGGETQYF. The CDR3 DNA reads TGTGCCAGCAGCTTACCGGGAGGCGAGACCCAGTACTTC.

This clonotype was seen only a few times. This chain connects TRBV11-3 to TRBJ2-1, with 7 positions matching TRBD1. The V and J ends lost 6 bases and 9 bases, in that order; junction bases with no gene match: 2. Germline lookup yields CDR1 SGHNT and CDR2 YENEEA. The CDR3 has 11 residues. CDR3 DNA: TGTGCCAGCAGACAGGGGACTGAGCAGTTCTTC. Translating it yields CASRQGTEQFF.

On this clonotype itself: A read error may be the cause here, since a much bigger clone is one base away. The CDR3 carries no conserved terminal phenylalanine or tryptophan, so it likely arises from a read error. The chain joins TRBV6-1 to TRBJ2-1; D is unclear. V was cut by 5 bases and J by 6 bases, with 5 bases left in between. This CDR3 contains 11 residues. Germline values: CDR1 MNHNS, CDR2 SASEGT. CDR3 region: CASSPGNEQFS. The DNA for the CDR3 is TGTGCCAGCAGTCCCGGCAATGAGCAGTTCTCC.

The genes are TRBV6-1 and TRBJ2-4; D may match TRBD1 or TRBD2 (6 bases each). Looked up from germline, CDR1 is MNHNS and CDR2 is SASEGT. The CDR3 loop spans 15 amino acids. Deletions cut 6 bases from V and 4 bases from J, with 16 bases between. CDR3 nucleotides: TGTGCCAGCAGCGACCTTGAGGGGGGAAAAAACATTCAGTACTTC. Its protein is CASSDLEGGKNIQYF.

This clonotype came up a few times. The rearrangement uses TRBV7-2 and TRBJ2-1, with no clear D. CDR1 and CDR2 from the germline V gene are SGHTA and FQGNSA. The CDR3 loop spans 14 amino acids. V was pared by 5 bases and J by 10 bases, with 18 bases between. The CDR3 bases are TGTGCCAGCAGCCCTTGGAGAGGAACCTACGAGCAGTTCTTC. Encoded protein: CASSPWRGTYEQFF.

In its sample, this clonotype was seen many times. This rearrangement joins TRBV9 to TRBJ2-3; 9 bases line up with TRBD2. Trimming took 4 bases from V and 0 from J; bases not matched to a gene: 6. Germline V gives CDR1 SGDLS, CDR2 YYNGEE. The CDR3 is 16 amino acids. For the CDR3, the DNA is TGTGCCAGCAGCCCTGGACTAGCGTCGAGCACAGATACGCAGTATTTT. Amino acids: CASSPGLASSTDTQYF.

This clonotype came up many times. The chain couples TRBV12-3 or TRBV12-4 to TRBJ1-6; D unclear. The CDR3 sequence is 13 residues long. V lost 5 bases and J lost 10, with 12 bases in between. Written as DNA, the CDR3 is TGTGCCAGCAGTCCTGGAGAGGAATCACCCCTCCACTTT. Encoded protein: CASSPGEESPLHF.

V usage is TRBV7-4 and J usage is TRBJ2-5, with D possibly being TRBD2 (6 bases). The J call may be mistaken, given a closer DNA end match to TRBJ2-7. This CDR3 contains 15 residues. The germline CDR1 and CDR2 sequences are SGHVT and SQSDAQ. DNA of the CDR3: TGTGCCAGCAGCTTAGTAGGACGGGGGACCTACGAGCAGTACTTC. This gives the protein CASSLVGRGTYEQYF.

The table lists this clonotype with a few counts. The rearrangement uses TRBV6-1 and TRBJ2-5, with 7 bases aligning to TRBD2. The CDR3 extends over 15 amino acids. The germline V gene has CDR1 MNHNS and CDR2 SASEGT. The ends lost 1 base at V and 11 bases at J; junction bases unmatched: 13. CDR3 coding DNA: TGTGCCAGCAGTGAAGAGCGGGATTCCTACAATGAGCAGTACTTC. It yields the protein CASSEERDSYNEQYF.

This chain links TRBV6-6 with TRBJ2-1, with 11 bases aligning to TRBD2. V shed 0 bases and J 9 bases; nucleotides not matched to a gene: 4. The CDR3 extends over 15 amino acids. Germline V gene lookup returns CDR1 MNHNY and CDR2 SVGAGI (reference sequence). The CDR3 bases are TGTGCCAGCAGTTACTCGACTAGCGGGATTTTTGAGCAGTTCTTC. Protein product: CASSYSTSGIFEQFF.

The gene calls are TRBV10-3 and TRBJ2-1; 7 bases map to TRBD2. The CDR3 totals 16 residues. Germline V gives CDR1 ENHRY, CDR2 SYGVKD. V shed 2 bases, J shed 6 bases, and the junction held 10 bases outside the gene matches. For the CDR3, the DNA is TGTGCCATCAGTGAGGCTAGCGGAATCGGGGGCAATGAGCAGTTCTTC. Protein sequence: CAISEASGIGGNEQFF.

A few counts support this clonotype. The chain recombines TRBV7-2 with TRBJ2-1, with D perhaps matching TRBD2 (6 bases). The closer fit of TRBJ2-5 to the DNA end suggests the J call may be wrong. Looked up from germline, CDR1 is SGHTA and CDR2 is FQGNSA. The CDR3 is 16 amino acids. CDR3 loop: CASSLGSAGSQETQYF. CDR3 nucleotides: TGTGCCAGCAGCTTAGGTTCCGCGGGGTCCCAAGAGACCCAGTACTTC.

This clonotype was observed once. This rearrangement joins TRBV6-1 to TRBJ2-3; tentatively, D is TRBD2 (5 bases). Germline values: CDR1 MNHNS, CDR2 SASEGT. The CDR3 runs to 15 residues. Trimming cost V 6 bases and J 2 bases, with 15 bases left between them. CDR3 sequence: CASRSVGSYTDTQYF. The CDR3 DNA reads TGTGCCAGCAGATCTGTGGGGAGTTACACAGATACGCAGTATTTT.

This sequence joins TRBV27 and TRBJ1-4; 7 bases line up with TRBD1. The germline gives CDR1 MNHEY, CDR2 SMNVEV (reference sequence). Germline trimming cut 4 bases from V and 0 bases from J; bases unmatched to any gene: 5. The CDR3 has 16 amino acids. The CDR3 nucleotides are TGTGCCAGCAGTTCCCGCCAGGGGGCAACTAATGAAAAACTGTTTTTT. Its translation is CASSSRQGATNEKLFF. Filled out from reference TRBV27 and TRBJ1-4, the complete variable domain reads EAQVTQNPRYLITVTGKKLTVTCSQNMNHEYMSWYRQDPGLGLRQIYYSMNVEVTDKGDVPEGYKVSRKEKRNFPLILESPSPNQTSLYFCASSSRQGATNEKLFFGSGTQLSVL.

This clonotype was found many times. The chain employs TRBV7-6 and TRBJ2-1, with D maybe TRBD1 (6 bases). The germline gives CDR1 SGHVS, CDR2 FNYEAQ. This CDR3 has 13 residues. Trimming took off 5 bases at V and 10 bases at J, with 15 bases between the two ends. CDR3 nucleotide sequence: TGTGCCAGCAGCGAGACAGGAGCCTACGAGCAGTTCTTC. It is translated as CASSETGAYEQFF.

Here the CDR3 reads CASIRLAGGPGETQYF. The CDR3 bases are TGTGCCAGCATTCGACTAGCGGGAGGGCCCGGGGAGACCCAGTACTTC. V and J are TRBV6-6 and TRBJ2-5; 14 positions agree with TRBD2. Germline CDR1 is MNHNY and CDR2 is SVGAGI (reference sequence). The ends lost 7 bases at V and 5 bases at J; junction bases unmatched: 9. The CDR3 has 16 residues.

This clonotype was counted ten times or more. The genes are TRBV6-5 and TRBJ2-1, with D unclear. Trimming cost V 2 bases and J 6 bases, with 8 bases left between them. In germline, CDR1 is MNHEY, CDR2 SVGAGI. This CDR3 comprises 13 residues. CDR3 bases: TGTGCCAGCAGTTACGGGGAAGGCAATGAGCAGTTCTTC. This codes for CASSYGEGNEQFF.

This clonotype has just a few counts. The chain has TRBV11-3 and TRBJ2-1; D might be TRBD2 (6 bases). The J call could be wrong; TRBJ2-7 is a better fit for the DNA end. The CDR3 sequence is 13 residues long. Looked up from germline, CDR1 is SGHNT and CDR2 is YENEEA. The CDR3: CASSSGTPYEQYF. As DNA, the CDR3 is TGTGCCAGCAGCTCCGGGACTCCCTACGAGCAGTACTTC.

This sequence joins TRBV7-2 and TRBJ2-1, with 11 bases lining up with TRBD2. Trimming at V came to 3 bases and at J to 9 bases, leaving 7 bases not matched to a gene. Germline V gives CDR1 SGHTA, CDR2 FQGNSA. CDR3 length: 15 residues. The chain's CDR3 is CASSFGTSGISEQFF. In DNA form, the CDR3 reads TGTGCCAGCAGCTTCGGGACTAGCGGTATATCTGAGCAGTTCTTC.